This T cell receptor (beta chain) was found in a study of beta chain features in type 1 diabetes. Findings of the study overall: Among patients with Type 1 diabetes, TCRB CDR3s were moderately but significantly shorter in every one of the four CD4+ subsets.

A note on this clone: Its target is not known.

The CDR3 totals 13 residues. The V segment lost 7 bases and the J segment 5 bases; nucleotides outside the gene matches: 10. CDR1 and CDR2 (germline): SQVTM, ANQGSEA. Every bit of the isolated RNA underwent reverse transcription, so sequencing read expressed TCRB transcripts. The read count averaged about 3.6 million across naive, central memory and regulatory T cell samples. Only in-frame clones appear in the TCRdb table, and some are missing; sequencing was by immunoSEQ multiplex PCR. The sample carries nearly 700,000 clones, around an eighth recorded once. The sequence derives from a man aged 18 to 29 with type 1 diabetes. The chain combines TRBV29-1 with TRBJ1-2; 7 bases are a match to TRBD1. Sequenced: naive CD4+ T cells from blood. DNA of the CDR3: TGCAGCGCCGCGGAAGGACAGGTTTATGGCTACACCTTC. It encodes CSAAEGQVYGYTF. The variable domain in full, with the rest retrieved from reference TRBV29-1 and TRBJ1-2, is SAVISQKPSRDICQRGTSLTIQCQVDSQVTMMFWYRQQPGQSLTLIATANQGSEATYESGFVIDKFPISRPNLTFSTLTVSNMSPEDSSIYLCSAAEGQVYGYTFGSGTRLTVV.